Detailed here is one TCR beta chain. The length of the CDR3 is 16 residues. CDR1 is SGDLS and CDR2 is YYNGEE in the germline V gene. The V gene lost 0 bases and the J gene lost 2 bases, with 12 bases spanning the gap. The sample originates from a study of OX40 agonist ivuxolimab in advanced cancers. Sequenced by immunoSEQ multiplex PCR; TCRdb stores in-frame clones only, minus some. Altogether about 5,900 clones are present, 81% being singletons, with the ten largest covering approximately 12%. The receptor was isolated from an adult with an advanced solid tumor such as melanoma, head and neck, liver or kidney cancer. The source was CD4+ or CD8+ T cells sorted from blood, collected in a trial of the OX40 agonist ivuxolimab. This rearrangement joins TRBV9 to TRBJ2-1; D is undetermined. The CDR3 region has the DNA TGTGCCAGCAGCGTAGCCCCTGACAACCCCTACAATGAGCAGTTCTTC. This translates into CASSVAPDNPYNEQFF.